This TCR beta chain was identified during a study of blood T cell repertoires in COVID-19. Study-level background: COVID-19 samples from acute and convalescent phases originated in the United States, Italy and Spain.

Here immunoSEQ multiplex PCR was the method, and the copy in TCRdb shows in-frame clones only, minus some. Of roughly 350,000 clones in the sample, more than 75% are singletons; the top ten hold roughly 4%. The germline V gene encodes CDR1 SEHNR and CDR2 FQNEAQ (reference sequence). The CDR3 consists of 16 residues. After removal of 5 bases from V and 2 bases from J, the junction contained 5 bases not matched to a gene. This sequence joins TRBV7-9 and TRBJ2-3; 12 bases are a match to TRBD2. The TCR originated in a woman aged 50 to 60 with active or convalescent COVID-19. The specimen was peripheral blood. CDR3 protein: CASSLTSGGTTDTQYF. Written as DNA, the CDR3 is TGTGCCAGCAGCCTTACTAGCGGGGGGACCACAGATACGCAGTATTTT.